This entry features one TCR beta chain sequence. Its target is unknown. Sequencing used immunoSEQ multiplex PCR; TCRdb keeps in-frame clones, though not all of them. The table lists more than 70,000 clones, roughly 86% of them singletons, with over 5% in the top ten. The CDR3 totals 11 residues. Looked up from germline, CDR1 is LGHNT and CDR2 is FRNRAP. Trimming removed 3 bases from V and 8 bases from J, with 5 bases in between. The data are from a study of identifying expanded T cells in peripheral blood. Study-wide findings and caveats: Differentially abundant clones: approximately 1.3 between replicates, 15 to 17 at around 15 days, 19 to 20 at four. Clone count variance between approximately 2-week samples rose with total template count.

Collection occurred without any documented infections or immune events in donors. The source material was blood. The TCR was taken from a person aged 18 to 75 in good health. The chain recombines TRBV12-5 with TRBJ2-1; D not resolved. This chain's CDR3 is CASGFGYEQFF. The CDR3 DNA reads TGTGCTAGTGGTTTCGGGTATGAGCAGTTCTTC.